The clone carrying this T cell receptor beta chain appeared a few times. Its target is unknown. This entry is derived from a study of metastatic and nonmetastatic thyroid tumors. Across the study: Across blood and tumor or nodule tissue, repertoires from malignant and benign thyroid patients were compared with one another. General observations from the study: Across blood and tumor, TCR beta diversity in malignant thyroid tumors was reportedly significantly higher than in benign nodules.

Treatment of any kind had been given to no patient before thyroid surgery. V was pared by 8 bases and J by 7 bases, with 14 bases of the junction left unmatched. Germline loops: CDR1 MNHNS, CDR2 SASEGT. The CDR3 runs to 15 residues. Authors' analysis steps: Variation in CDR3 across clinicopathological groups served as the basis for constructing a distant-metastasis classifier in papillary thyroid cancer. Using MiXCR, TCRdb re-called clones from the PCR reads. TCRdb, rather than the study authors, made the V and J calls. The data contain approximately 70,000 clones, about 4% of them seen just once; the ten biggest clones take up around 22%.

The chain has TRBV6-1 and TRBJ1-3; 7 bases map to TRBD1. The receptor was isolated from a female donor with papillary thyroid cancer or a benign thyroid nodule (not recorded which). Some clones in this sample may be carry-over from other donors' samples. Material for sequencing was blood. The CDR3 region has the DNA TGTGCCAGCTGGGTAGTATACAGGGGAGGGAACACCATATATTTT. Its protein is CASWVVYRGGNTIYF.